This is a list of T cell receptor beta chains from one sample in a study of CD8+ T cells in alopecia areata. Sequenced by immunoSEQ multiplex PCR; TCRdb stores in-frame clones only, minus some. This table has around 210,000 clones, less than 65% appearing once. This specimen was CD4+ T cells sorted from blood, taken at week 4, from a patient treated with tofacitinib. Receptor source: a human donor with alopecia areata. Both conserved end residues are part of each CDR3. D genes are given only for firm matches. Clone sizes are given selectively: once, few, many, or a class where the clone is expanded.

d_gene | abundance | j_gene | v_gene | CDR3nt | CDR3aa
- | - | TRBJ2-5 | TRBV5-6 | TGTGCCAGCAGCTTGTACGAGACCCAGTACTTC | CASSLYETQYF
TRBD2 | - | TRBJ2-5 | TRBV7-2 | TGTGCCAGCAGCTTAATGGTCGGGGGGAAGACCCAGTACTTC | CASSLMVGGKTQYF
- | - | TRBJ1-6 | TRBV4-3 | TGCGCCAGCAGCCAAGATAAGATTGGCCAGGGAATGGTCCTCTATAATTCACCCCTCCACTTT | CASSQDKIGQGMVLYNSPLHF
TRBD1 | few | TRBJ1-5 | TRBV27 | TGTGCCAGCAAACCAATTACGGGACAGGGGCATCAGCCCCAGCATTTT | CASKPITGQGHQPQHF
TRBD1 | - | TRBJ2-7 | TRBV29-1 | TGCAGCGTTAGGACAGGCGCCGCGACACTGTCCGAGCAGTACTTC | CSVRTGAATLSEQYF
- | - | TRBJ2-1 | TRBV30 | TGTGCCTGGAGTTTTCAGAGCTCCTACAATGAGCAGTTCTTC | CAWSFQSSYNEQFF
- | few | TRBJ2-7 | TRBV2 | TGTGCCAGCGGCGAGGCGGTCTCCTACGAGCAGTACTTC | CASGEAVSYEQYF
- | - | TRBJ1-5 | TRBV4-2 | TGTGCCAGCAGCGAACGGGGGAGGGGGGACCATCAGCCCCAGCATTTT | CASSERGRGDHQPQHF
TRBD1 | - | TRBJ1-6 | TRBV29-1 | TGCAGCGTAGGGGACAGGCAGAATTCACCCCTCCACTTT | CSVGDRQNSPLHF
- | - | TRBJ1-4 | TRBV7-9 | TGTGCCAGCAGCTTAGGTGGCAGGGTTGAAGAAAAACTGTTTTTT | CASSLGGRVEEKLFF
- | few | TRBJ2-5 | TRBV7-2 | TGTGCCAGCAGCTTTCAATCGTCCGAGACCCAGTACTTC | CASSFQSSETQYF
- | - | TRBJ2-2 | TRBV30 | TGTGCCAGTAACCCTCCGGATAGGAACACCGGGGAGCTGTTTTTT | CASNPPDRNTGELFF
- | - | TRBJ1-1 | TRBV9 | TGTGCCAGCAGCTACGGGGGAGTAGAAACTGAAGCTTTCTTT | CASSYGGVETEAFF
- | - | TRBJ1-4 | TRBV30 | TGTGCCTGGAGTGTTGACTGGGCCCGTGAAAAACTGTTTTTT | CAWSVDWAREKLFF
- | - | TRBJ2-5 | TRBV7-2 | TGTGCCAGCAGCTTAGCGATCGGGGTCCAAGAGACCCAGTACTTC | CASSLAIGVQETQYF
- | few | TRBJ2-5 | TRBV7-6 | TGTGCCAGCAGCCCCAGAACGGGCCAACAAGAGACCCAGTACTTC | CASSPRTGQQETQYF
- | - | TRBJ1-1 | TRBV4-3 | TGCGCCAGCAGCCAAGAGCCGAACACTGAAGCTTTCTTT | CASSQEPNTEAFF
TRBD1 | - | TRBJ1-1 | TRBV5-1 | TGCGCCAGCAGCCGTCAGGGGGCAGACACTGAAGCTTTCTTT | CASSRQGADTEAFF
- | - | TRBJ1-5 | TRBV7-2 | TGTGCCAGCAGCCCTGGGAACAATCAGCCCCAGCATTTT | CASSPGNNQPQHF
- | - | TRBJ1-6 | TRBV4-1 | TGCACCAGCTCCGGGCACCGATCAGGTTCACCCCTCCACTTT | CTSSGHRSGSPLHF
TRBD2 | - | TRBJ2-1 | TRBV5-1 | TGCGCCAGCAGCACCGGGACTAGCGGCAACAATGAGCAGTTCTTC | CASSTGTSGNNEQFF
- | - | TRBJ2-3 | TRBV29-1 | TGCAGCGTTGACGGTGGGCCGGTCGGGGATACGCAGTATTTT | CSVDGGPVGDTQYF
- | few | TRBJ1-6 | TRBV7-6 | TGTGCCAGCAGCTTAGACGCAGGGAGCTATTCACCCCTCCACTTT | CASSLDAGSYSPLHF
TRBD1 | once | TRBJ2-5 | TRBV7-9 | TGTGCCAGCAGCCACGGGACAGTCCAAGAGACCCAGTACTTC | CASSHGTVQETQYF
TRBD2 | - | TRBJ2-3 | TRBV15 | TGTGCCACCAGCAGTGGAGGAGCGGGGGCTTCTCTGTATTTT | CATSSGGAGASLYF
TRBD2 | - | TRBJ2-5 | TRBV7-9 | TGTGCCAGCAGCTCCGGGGGGGCCGAGACCCAGTACTTC | CASSSGGAETQYF
TRBD1 | - | TRBJ1-1 | TRBV7-8 | TGTGCCAGCAGCCCACCCGGGACAGGGAAGAACACTGAAGCTTTCTTT | CASSPPGTGKNTEAFF
TRBD2 | - | TRBJ2-7 | TRBV5-1 | TGCGCCAGCATCCGGTGGGAGGGCTACGAGCAGTACTTC | CASIRWEGYEQYF
- | - | TRBJ2-3 | TRBV4-3 | TGCGCCAGCAGCCAAGACCCGGGAAGTACGCAGTATTTT | CASSQDPGSTQYF
- | - | TRBJ2-3 | TRBV29-1 | TGCAGCGTTCGACGGCCCGGGAGCACAGATACGCAGTATTTT | CSVRRPGSTDTQYF
- | few | TRBJ2-7 | TRBV2 | TGTGCCAGCATGAAAGGGGGGGTCCCCTACGAGCAGTACTTC | CASMKGGVPYEQYF